The rows below give T cell receptor beta chains drawn from one sample of a study of cytomegalovirus exposure and HLA in healthy donors. Data came from immunoSEQ multiplex PCR; TCRdb stores just in-frame clones and leaves some out. The sample has about 160,000 clones, more than 75% seen once. Sequenced material: PBMCs. The receptors here all came from a man younger than 35 in good health and CMV-seropositive. Each CDR3 is given without its conserved first and last residue.

TRBV6-5	TRBJ2-1	ASSYSNGGAREQF
TRBV2	TRBJ1-1	ASTGRVGSTEAF
TRBV7-8	TRBJ1-4	ASSLDSHANEKLF
TRBV7-3	TRBJ2-5	ASSLELGSRAQY
TRBV5-1	TRBJ2-6	ASRLNSGANGLT
TRBV2	TRBJ2-5	ASSGVQETQY
TRBV5-1	TRBJ2-3	ASSLVQGASTDTQY
TRBV29-1	TRBJ2-7	SVVAQGGGEQY
TRBV19	TRBJ1-2	ASASTVLAANYGYT
TRBV7-3	TRBJ1-1	ASSPTLTGTGEAF
TRBV2	TRBJ2-1	ASSDRTSGSYNEQF
TRBV5-5	TRBJ2-1	ASSFTGLAGEGEQF
TRBV5-8	TRBJ2-5	ASSLVSVPKTQY
TRBV15	TRBJ2-5	ATSRELAGRETQY
TRBV19	TRBJ2-7	ASRGGTPPYEQY
TRBV5-1	TRBJ1-2	ASSYNSGTGDVYGYT
TRBV19	TRBJ1-3	ASSITTGVSGNTIY
TRBV19	TRBJ2-7	ASANRHSRGAYEQY
TRBV25-1	TRBJ1-4	ASSEFSDGNEKLF
TRBV5-1	TRBJ2-1	ASSSGTSVFNEQF
TRBV2	TRBJ1-5	ASSGSGTGRNQPQH
TRBV4-2	NA	ASSQGDRDLSYEQY
TRBV4-3	TRBJ2-6	ASSPQGRGSGANVLT
TRBV15	TRBJ2-7	ATGRDSYEQY
TRBV5-5	TRBJ2-2	ASSHRDRGNTGELF
TRBV7-9	TRBJ1-1	ASSFQGSTEAF
TRBV5-1	TRBJ2-7	ASSLDGQGAREQY
TRBV5-1	TRBJ2-7	ASSVQGSSYEQY